The clone carrying this T cell receptor (beta chain) came up once. Its antigen is unknown. This sample is part of a study of blood T cells in healthy people across ages. Broader study findings: Among long-lived donors, naive CD4+ cells were more numerous and diversity higher than in aged donors. Estimates drawn from one million T cells were deemed to understate diversity.

Primers used in a second PCR of roughly 7 to 11 cycles were a sample-barcoded 5' primer and a J-beta primer mix. TCRdb re-derived calls from the 5' RACE reads in MiXCR, one entry per CDR3 protein. This sample has approximately 800,000 distinct CDR3 sequences, with under 80% found just once. Trimming took 7 bases from V and 5 from J, leaving 18 bases between them. CDR1 is MDHEN, CDR2 SYDVKM, per germline. The CDR3 is 14 amino acids. The V and J genes are TRBV28 and TRBJ2-7; D possibly corresponds to TRBD1 (6 bases). The material sequenced was blood. This receptor was obtained from a man aged 30 to 45 in good health. In nucleotides, the CDR3 is TGTGCCAGCAACGGACAGCCACCTTCCCACGAGCAGTACTTC. It specifies CASNGQPPSHEQYF.